This is a list of T cell receptor beta chains from one sample in a study of control samples from healthy donors and cancer patients. Repertoires were generated with immunoSEQ multiplex PCR, while TCRdb's copy carries only in-frame clones and drops some. This sample has roughly 120,000 clones, with around 87% found just once. Material: PBMCs. These receptor sequences come from a woman between 45 and 60 years old with colorectal cancer. The CDR3 runs from the conserved cysteine through the conserved F or W. A D gene is named only where the DNA matches it firmly. A row's size may be missing; if present it is once, few, many or a size class.

D,V,size,J,length,DNA,CDR3
.,TRBV6-5,.,TRBJ1-1,12,TGTGCCAGTCGGAGGCAGGGACAAATAGCTTTCTTT,CASRRQGQIAFF
.,TRBV9,.,TRBJ2-3,14,TGTGCCAGCAGCGTAGAGGGGGGGCCGAATACGCAGTATTTT,CASSVEGGPNTQYF
.,TRBV10-3,.,TRBJ2-7,17,TGTGCCATCAGTGCGCCACTCCGTTGGGAGGATAGCGTCGAGCAGTACTTC,CAISAPLRWEDSVEQYF
TRBD1,TRBV6-5,.,TRBJ2-1,14,TGTGCCAGCAGAGGGACAGGGCCTTACAATGAGCAGTTCTTC,CASRGTGPYNEQFF
TRBD1,TRBV2,.,TRBJ1-2,13,TGTGCCAGCAGTCCACAGGGGAATTATGGCTACACCTTC,CASSPQGNYGYTF
TRBD1,TRBV6-6,.,TRBJ1-2,13,TGTGCCAGCAGGACAGGGGGGCTCTATGGCTACACCTTC,CASRTGGLYGYTF
.,TRBV11-3,once,TRBJ1-1,11,TGTGCCAGCAGCCCTCCCGTTGAAGCTTTCTTT,CASSPPVEAFF
.,TRBV9,.,TRBJ1-3,15,TGTGCCAGCAGCGTACTAACTGGGAGGGGAAACACCATATATTTT,CASSVLTGRGNTIYF
.,TRBV20-1,.,TRBJ2-1,11,TGCAGTGCTAGACCGCTAGGAATACCGTTCTTC,CSARPLGIPFF
.,TRBV27,.,TRBJ2-1,15,TGTGCCAGCAGTTTAATGGGGGCGGCCTACAATGAGCAGTTCTTC,CASSLMGAAYNEQFF
.,TRBV11-2,.,TRBJ2-7,12,TGTGCCAGCAGCTCCGCCGGCTACGAGCAGTACTTC,CASSSAGYEQYF
TRBD1,TRBV5-1,.,TRBJ2-3,16,TGCGCCAGCAGCTTGGCCGCAACAGGGGCCACAGATACGCAGTATTTT,CASSLAATGATDTQYF
.,TRBV12-5,.,TRBJ1-2,18,TGTGCTAGTGGTTTGGTACGGGGCGTATCCCTCCCTAACTATGGCTACACCTTC,CASGLVRGVSLPNYGYTF
TRBD1,TRBV7-6,.,TRBJ2-7,16,TGTGCCAGCAGCTCAAGCGGGACAGGGGGCCTCTACGAGCAGTACTTC,CASSSSGTGGLYEQYF
TRBD2,TRBV3-1/TRBV3-2,few,TRBJ2-3,14,TGTGCCAGCAGCCAAACGGGAGGTACAGATACGCAGTATTTT,CASSQTGGTDTQYF
TRBD2,TRBV7-8,.,TRBJ2-1,14,TGTGCCAGCAGCTTGACTAGCGGGAGCTATGAGCAGTTCTTC,CASSLTSGSYEQFF
TRBD1,TRBV6-5,.,TRBJ1-2,13,TGTGCCAGCAGTCTTGACAGGGCCCTTGGCTACACCTTC,CASSLDRALGYTF
.,TRBV10-3,once,TRBJ2-1,16,TGTGCCATCAGTGAGTCGATCGGGACTGGGAACAATGAGCAGTTCTTC,CAISESIGTGNNEQFF
.,TRBV21-1,.,TRBJ2-3,16,TGTGCCAGCAGCAAAGATAGCGGGGGGTATGTAGATACGCAGTATTTT,CASSKDSGGYVDTQYF
.,TRBV19,.,TRBJ1-5,12,TGTGCCAGTAGTACGACCTATCAGCCCCAGCATTTT,CASSTTYQPQHF
TRBD1,TRBV19,few,TRBJ1-5,14,TGTGCCAGTTCAACAGGGGTTGACAATCAGCCCCAGCATTTT,CASSTGVDNQPQHF
TRBD1,TRBV3-1/TRBV3-2,.,TRBJ2-5,17,TGTGCCAGCAACCCAACCGGGACAGGGGGCGCGGGGGAGACCCAGTACTTC,CASNPTGTGGAGETQYF
TRBD1,TRBV15,.,TRBJ2-7,15,TGTGCCACCAGCCCAGGGGGTCGTTCCTTTTACGAGCAGTACTTC,CATSPGGRSFYEQYF
TRBD2,TRBV5-1,.,TRBJ2-2,16,TGCGCCAGCAGCGCGACGACTAGCGGGAGGGGCGGGGAGCTGTTTTTT,CASSATTSGRGGELFF
.,TRBV7-2,.,TRBJ2-5,14,TGTGCCAGCAGCTTTGACACCCCCCAAGAGACCCAGTACTTC,CASSFDTPQETQYF
.,TRBV11-3,once,TRBJ1-1,13,TGTGCCAGCAGCTTAGAACGACAAGGGGAAGCTTTCTTT,CASSLERQGEAFF
TRBD2,TRBV6-2/TRBV6-3,.,TRBJ2-1,15,TGTGCCAGCAGTTCTCCAGCGGGAGGGAGGAATGAGCAGTTCTTC,CASSSPAGGRNEQFF
TRBD1,TRBV5-8,.,TRBJ2-7,16,TGTGCCAGCAGCTCAGAGACCGGGACAGGGATCTCCGAGCAGTACTTC,CASSSETGTGISEQYF
.,TRBV6-1,.,TRBJ1-1,18,TGTGCCAGCAGTGAACTAGGGCTTTCTGGGAGGACGAACACTGAAGCTTTCTTT,CASSELGLSGRTNTEAFF
.,TRBV6-6,.,TRBJ1-2,12,TGTGCCAGCAGTTACCCGCGCCGGGGCTACACCTTC,CASSYPRRGYTF